The 31 T cell receptor beta chains below all came from one sample that was sequenced in a study of blood T cells in healthy people across ages. The authors ran a second PCR of about 6 to 11 cycles using a sample-barcoded 5' primer and a J-beta primer mix. One entry per CDR3 protein results from TCRdb running MiXCR on the 5' RACE reads. The data contain fewer than 750,000 distinct CDR3 sequences, over 40% of them singletons. Sequenced material: blood. The receptor set was obtained from a woman of 80 years or more in good health.

This clonotype was seen a handful of times. One end of the junction varies from germline; a read error may be responsible. The V gene is TRBV28, the J gene TRBJ2-3; 7 nucleotides match TRBD2. The CDR3 runs 18 residues. CDR1 MDHEN and CDR2 SYDVKM come from the germline V gene. The CDR3: CACSRSLGGDTFTDTQYF. The CDR3 nucleotides are TGTGCCTGCAGTCGCTCCCTGGGAGGGGATACCTTCACAGATACGCAGTATTTT.

The rearrangement joins TRBV27 to TRBJ1-4; D is possibly TRBD1 (6 bases). The length of the CDR3 is 14 residues. Per germline, CDR1 MNHEY and CDR2 SMNVEV (reference sequence). The V end was cut by 6 bases, the J end by 14 bases, with 22 bases between. CDR3 coding DNA: TGTGCCAGCAGCCCAAGGACAGTGGCCACAAACCTGTTTTTT. It yields the protein CASSPRTVATNLFF.

The chain has TRBV29-1 and TRBJ2-7; D gene ambiguous. CDR1 SQVTM and CDR2 ANQGSEA come from the germline V gene. V was cut by 7 bases and J by 6 bases, with 7 bases left in between. The CDR3 runs 9 residues. CDR3 protein: CSAFTEQYF. DNA of the CDR3: TGCAGCGCCTTTACCGAGCAGTACTTC.

This clonotype was seen ten or more times. The CDR3 nucleotides read TGCAGTTATCGCCGGGACAGAAATCAGCCCCAGCATTTT. Residues: CSYRRDRNQPQHF. The V gene is TRBV20-1, the J gene TRBJ1-5; 7 nucleotides match TRBD1. The CDR3 has 13 residues. The germline V gene encodes CDR1 DFQATT and CDR2 SNEGSKA (reference sequence). V was pared by 8 bases and J by 4 bases, with 8 bases of the junction left unmatched.

The rearrangement uses TRBV20-1 and TRBJ2-7, with TRBD1 matching 7 bases. V shed 0 bases and J 2 bases; nucleotides not matched to a gene: 1. The CDR3 extends over 13 amino acids. Germline-derived CDR1 and CDR2 are DFQATT and SNEGSKA (reference sequence). The chain's CDR3 is CSARDGTAYEQYF. The CDR3, as DNA: TGCAGTGCTAGAGACGGGACAGCCTACGAGCAGTACTTC.

This clonotype has a count of ten or more. The rearrangement links TRBV5-1 to TRBJ2-5, with 9 nucleotides matching TRBD1. The CDR3 spans 15 residues. After removal of 1 base from V and 5 bases from J, the junction contained 6 bases not matched to a gene. Germline V gives CDR1 SGHRS, CDR2 YFSETQ. The CDR3 spells CASSLHGQGFETQYF. CDR3 nucleotide sequence: TGCGCCAGCAGCTTGCATGGACAGGGGTTCGAGACCCAGTACTTC.

The chain recombines TRBV7-9 with TRBJ2-2; D remains unclear. Germline V gene data show CDR1 as SEHNR and CDR2 as FQNEAQ (reference sequence). With 5 bases removed from V and 1 base from J, the gap between germline ends came to 5 bases. This CDR3 contains 13 residues. This chain's CDR3 is CASSHQNTGELFF. The CDR3 region has the DNA TGTGCCAGCAGCCATCAGAACACCGGGGAGCTGTTTTTT.

As to this clonotype: This may be a read error: a much more frequent sequence differs by one nucleotide. The rearrangement joins TRBV7-2 to TRBJ2-5; 8 nucleotides match TRBD1. CDR1 is SGHTA, CDR2 FQGNSA, per germline. With V trimmed by 6 bases and J by 11 bases, 20 bases remained unmatched. The CDR3 loop spans 16 amino acids. CDR3 nucleotide sequence: TGTGCCAGCAGGGATAGATACAGGGGGATTGGCAATGAGCAGTACTTC. This codes for CASRDRYRGIGNEQYF. The whole variable domain, remainder taken from reference TRBV7-2 and TRBJ2-5, is GAGVSQSPSNKVTEKGKDVELRCDPISGHTALYWYRQSLGQGLEFLIYFQGNSAPDKSGLPSDRFSAERTGGSVSTLTIQRTQQEDSAVYLCASRDRYRGIGNEQYFGPGTRLLVL.

This clonotype was recorded many times. CDR3 protein: CASSPKVPESPLHF. In DNA form, the CDR3 reads TGTGCCAGCAGTCCAAAAGTACCGGAATCACCCCTCCACTTT. The V call is TRBV12-3 or TRBV12-4, the J call TRBJ1-6; no clear D. Trimming took 5 bases from V and 10 from J, leaving 15 bases between them. This CDR3 region has 14 residues.

This clonotype has only one observation. Given a much more abundant clone one base away, this may be a read error. This rearrangement joins TRBV11-2 to TRBJ2-5; 7 bases are a match to TRBD2. Germline CDR1 reads SGHAT; CDR2 reads FQNNGV. The CDR3 runs to 13 residues. The V and J ends lost 5 bases and 11 bases, in that order; junction bases with no gene match: 11. The CDR3 sequence is CASSRTSRNEQYF. CDR3 coding DNA: TGTGCCAGCAGCCGGACTAGTCGCAATGAGCAGTACTTC.

The CDR3 nucleotides read TGTGCCAGCACCGAGGATCATTATGGCTACACCTTC. It encodes CASTEDHYGYTF. The V call is TRBV2, the J call TRBJ1-2; no reliable D call. Per germline, CDR1 SNHLY and CDR2 FYNNEI. This CDR3 is 12 amino acids long. V was shortened by 7 bases and J by 5 bases, with 11 bases between the two germline ends.

The chain is built from TRBV3-1 and TRBJ1-2, with no clear D. V lost 4 bases, J lost 0 bases, and 15 bases lay in between. CDR3 size: 16 residues. Germline V CDR1 and CDR2: LGHDT, YNNKEL (reference sequence). The CDR3 coding sequence is TGTGCCAGCAGCCCGATAAGGGCCTCCACTAACTATGGCTACACCTTC. Translation: CASSPIRASTNYGYTF.

This clonotype has a count of ten or more. The rearrangement joins TRBV10-3 to TRBJ2-5, with D uncertain. CDR3 size: 13 residues. The germline V and J ends were trimmed by 3 bases and 5 bases, with 10 bases remaining between them. The germline V gene has CDR1 ENHRY and CDR2 SYGVKD. DNA for the CDR3: TGTGCCATCAGTGAAGTAGGCGCGGAGACCCAGTACTTC. Translation: CAISEVGAETQYF.

The chain has TRBV20-1 and TRBJ2-5, with 9 bases aligning to TRBD2. V was clipped by 3 bases and J by 11 bases; unmatched bases: 13. The CDR3 is 14 residues long. Germline loops: CDR1 DFQATT, CDR2 SNEGSKA (reference sequence). The CDR3: CSASSAGGPREQYF. CDR3 sequence (DNA): TGCAGTGCTAGTTCCGCGGGAGGGCCAAGGGAGCAGTACTTC.

This sequence joins TRBV9 and TRBJ2-5, with TRBD2 matching over 7 bases. After removal of 3 bases from V and 11 bases from J, the junction contained 10 bases not matched to a gene. Per the germline V gene, CDR1 is SGDLS and CDR2 is YYNGEE. This CDR3 contains 13 residues. The CDR3 DNA reads TGTGCCAGCAGCGCCCGGGGAGGGTACAAGCAGTACTTC. The encoded protein is CASSARGGYKQYF.

About this clonotype itself: The conserved phenylalanine or tryptophan is not found at the CDR3 terminus, so this likely reflects a read error. V usage is TRBV20-1 and J usage is TRBJ2-1; 8 positions agree with TRBD2. J lost 11 bases, V lost 6 bases, and 9 bases had no gene match. CDR1 DFQATT and CDR2 SNEGSKA come from the germline V gene (reference sequence). The CDR3 is 12 residues long. The CDR3 loop is CSAKRGFDKQFL. The CDR3 nucleotides read TGCAGTGCCAAGCGGGGGTTCGATAAGCAGTTCTTA.

A remark on this clonotype: Being one base from a much bigger clone, this may be a read error. The chain is built from TRBV10-3 and TRBJ2-7; D is possibly TRBD1 or TRBD2 (5 bases each). Germline loops: CDR1 ENHRY, CDR2 SYGVKD. The CDR3 consists of 14 residues. V was cut by 6 bases and J by 0 bases, with 12 bases left in between. The CDR3 DNA reads as TGTGCCATCAGCTGGGACGCAAACTCCTACGAGCAGTACTTC. Protein: CAISWDANSYEQYF.

The rearrangement uses TRBV7-2 and TRBJ1-5; possible D gene TRBD1, 5 bases. The germline gives CDR1 SGHTA, CDR2 FQGNSA. V lost 5 bases and J lost 2, with 16 bases in between. The CDR3 extends over 16 amino acids. This chain's CDR3 is CASSPRVMFGNQPQHF. As DNA, the CDR3 is TGTGCCAGCAGCCCCAGGGTGATGTTCGGCAATCAGCCCCAGCATTTT.

Turning to this clonotype: Just one base apart from a much larger clone, this may be a read error. The gene calls are TRBV7-9 and TRBJ2-3; D gene unclear. The germline gives CDR1 SEHNR, CDR2 FQNEAQ (reference sequence). The CDR3 is made up of 12 amino acids. The CDR3 sequence is CAGSLSSDTQYF. The DNA of the CDR3 is TGTGCCGGCAGCTTAAGTTCAGATACGCAGTATTTT.

This chain links TRBV29-1 with TRBJ2-3, with TRBD2 matching over 13 bases. J gave up 6 bases and V 1 base, and 4 bases lay outside the gene matches. Germline V gene sequence: CDR1 SQVTM, CDR2 ANQGSEA. The CDR3 totals 15 residues. CDR3 sequence reads: CSVEGLAGGWDTQYF. The DNA for the CDR3 is TGCAGCGTTGAAGGACTAGCGGGAGGATGGGATACGCAGTATTTT.

This clonotype has at least ten counts. This sequence joins TRBV29-1 and TRBJ1-1; no clear D gene. CDR1 is SQVTM, CDR2 ANQGSEA, per germline. The CDR3 loop spans 12 amino acids. V was trimmed by 4 bases and J by 1 base, leaving 7 bases between them. The CDR3 is CSVVPGNTEAFF. The CDR3 DNA reads TGCAGCGTTGTCCCAGGGAACACTGAAGCTTTCTTT.

V gene TRBV20-1 combines with J gene TRBJ2-2, with 9 bases matching TRBD1. V lost 3 bases, J lost 4 bases, and 9 bases stayed unmatched. This CDR3 is 16 amino acids long. In germline, CDR1 is DFQATT, CDR2 SNEGSKA (reference sequence). For the CDR3, the DNA is TGCAGTGCTAGGGTACAGGGGGCGCCGGGCACCGGGGAGCTGTTTTTT. This codes for CSARVQGAPGTGELFF.

The chain recombines TRBV28 with TRBJ2-1; D might be TRBD1 (6 bases). The DNA end is more similar to TRBJ2-7, so the J call may be wrong. The V gene's germline CDR1 is MDHEN and CDR2 SYDVKM. The CDR3 loop spans 14 amino acids. As DNA, the CDR3 is TGTGCCAGCAGTCTCAGACGGGACATCTACGAGCAGTACTTC. Translation: CASSLRRDIYEQYF.

This clonotype was recorded a few times. This chain uses TRBV25-1 with TRBJ1-1; D is possibly TRBD1 (5 bases). CDR1 and CDR2 from the germline V gene are MGHDK and SYGVNS. V gave up 5 bases and J gave up 7 bases, with 8 bases separating them. The CDR3 is 11 amino acids. CDR3 sequence reads: CASSTRVEAFF. As DNA, the CDR3 is TGTGCCAGCAGTACCAGGGTTGAAGCTTTCTTT.

In the case of this clonotype: A single base separates this from a much larger clone, so it may be a read error. Here the CDR3 reads CSADTQSYEQYF. CDR3 sequence (DNA): TGCAGCGCTGACACACAGTCCTACGAGCAGTACTTC. The rearrangement joins TRBV29-1 to TRBJ2-7; D unclear. V lost 7 bases and J 1 base, leaving 11 bases between the germline ends. There are 12 residues in the CDR3. The germline gives CDR1 SQVTM, CDR2 ANQGSEA.

The table lists this clonotype with a few counts. This chain uses TRBV27 with TRBJ2-1, with 8 bases fitting TRBD2. V trimming: 3 bases; J trimming: 3 bases; junction bases outside the gene matches: 10. The CDR3 runs to 17 residues. Germline CDR1 reads MNHEY; CDR2 reads SMNVEV (reference sequence). Here the CDR3 DNA reads TGTGCCAGCAGTTTTTCGCTAGCGGGTATTATCTACAATGAGCAGTTCTTC. Protein product: CASSFSLAGIIYNEQFF.

This clonotype showed up many times. The chain employs TRBV7-2 and TRBJ2-4; TRBD2 aligns across 7 bases. J was trimmed by 5 bases and V by 5 bases; bases with no gene match: 6. This CDR3 region has 14 residues. Per the germline V gene, CDR1 is SGHTA and CDR2 is FQGNSA. The chain's CDR3 is CASSLGGVQNIQYF. Written as DNA, the CDR3 is TGTGCCAGCAGCCTGGGGGGGGTCCAAAACATTCAGTACTTC.

In this sample, this clonotype turned up a few times. The chain recombines TRBV6-6 with TRBJ1-1, with no clear D. Germline V gene lookup returns CDR1 MNHNY and CDR2 SVGAGI (reference sequence). The CDR3 contains 15 residues. V was cut by 7 bases and J by 4 bases, with 19 bases left in between. The CDR3: CASIRAGPLTTEAFF. The DNA for the CDR3 is TGTGCCAGCATTAGAGCCGGGCCACTAACCACTGAAGCTTTCTTT.

Only one count was recorded for this clonotype. This chain links TRBV29-1 with TRBJ2-7; 7 nucleotides line up with TRBD2. The CDR3 runs 15 residues. Germline trimming cut 7 bases from V and 0 bases from J; bases unmatched to any gene: 12. Germline V gene sequence: CDR1 SQVTM, CDR2 ANQGSEA. This CDR3 reads CSAKEIAGSSYEQYF. For the CDR3, the DNA is TGCAGCGCCAAAGAGATAGCGGGTAGCTCCTACGAGCAGTACTTC.

This clonotype appeared a single time. This likely comes from a read error, as the CDR3 has no conserved phenylalanine or tryptophan at its end. Because the CDR3's place on the DNA is in doubt, the DNA is left out and the CDR3 is given as listed by TCRdb. The rearrangement uses TRBV6-6 and TRBJ1-2. The CDR3 is 11 amino acids long, termini counted. CDR1 is MNHNY and CDR2 is SVGAGI in the germline V gene (reference sequence). The CDR3 sequence: CASSLDDGHTV.

V gene TRBV7-2 combines with J gene TRBJ2-7; the D gene could be TRBD1 or TRBD2 (5 bases each). The CDR3 covers 15 residues. Trimming cost V 1 base and J 4 bases, with 14 bases left between them. The germline CDR1 and CDR2 sequences are SGHTA and FQGNSA. CDR3 sequence (DNA): TGTGCCAGCAGCTTAGATCCGGGGCAGGTATACGAGCAGTACTTC. It translates to CASSLDPGQVYEQYF.